The present T cell receptor (beta chain) was sequenced within a study of T-cell memory formation after mild COVID-19. Using its own MiXCR run on the 5' RACE reads, TCRdb lists one record per CDR3 protein. The sample yields roughly 200,000 distinct CDR3 sequences, approximately 16% seen once. Broader study findings: CD8+ contracting clones occupied EMRA, while CD4+ ones occupied mainly CM and EM.

About this clonotype itself: Its antigen is not identified.

There are 15 residues in the CDR3. With 2 bases clipped from V and 5 bases from J, the junction kept 6 bases outside the gene matches. The V gene's germline CDR1 is DFQATT and CDR2 SNEGSKA (reference sequence). The chain links TRBV20-1 to TRBJ2-2; TRBD2 agrees at 9 bases. Input material: PBMCs or a T cell subset sorted from them (not recorded which). This clonotype was obtained from an adult woman who had mild COVID-19 (a few samples of this study predate the infection). Cell type and time point are not known. CDR3 residues: CSARPAGGSTGELFF. The CDR3 DNA reads TGCAGTGCTAGACCAGCGGGAGGATCTACCGGGGAGCTGTTTTTT.